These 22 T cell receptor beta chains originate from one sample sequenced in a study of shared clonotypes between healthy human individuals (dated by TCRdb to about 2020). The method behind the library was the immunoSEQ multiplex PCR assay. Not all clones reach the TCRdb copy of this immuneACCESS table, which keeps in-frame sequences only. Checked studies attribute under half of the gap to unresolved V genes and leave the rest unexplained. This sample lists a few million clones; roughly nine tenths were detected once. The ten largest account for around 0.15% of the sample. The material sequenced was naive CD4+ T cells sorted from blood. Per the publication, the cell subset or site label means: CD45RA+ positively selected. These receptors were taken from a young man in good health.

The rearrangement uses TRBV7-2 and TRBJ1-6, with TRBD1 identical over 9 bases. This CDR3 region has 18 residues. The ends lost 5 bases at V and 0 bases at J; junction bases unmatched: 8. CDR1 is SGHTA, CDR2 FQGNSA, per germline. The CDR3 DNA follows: TGTGCCAGCAGCGCGGGACAGGGCAACCACTCCTATAATTCACCCCTCCACTTT. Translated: CASSAGQGNHSYNSPLHF.

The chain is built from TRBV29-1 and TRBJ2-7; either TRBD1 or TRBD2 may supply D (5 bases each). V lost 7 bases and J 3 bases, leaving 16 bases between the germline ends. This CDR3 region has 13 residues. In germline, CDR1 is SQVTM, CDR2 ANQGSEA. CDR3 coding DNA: TGCAGCGCTTGGGACCAGTCGGGCTACGAGCAGTACTTC. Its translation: CSAWDQSGYEQYF.

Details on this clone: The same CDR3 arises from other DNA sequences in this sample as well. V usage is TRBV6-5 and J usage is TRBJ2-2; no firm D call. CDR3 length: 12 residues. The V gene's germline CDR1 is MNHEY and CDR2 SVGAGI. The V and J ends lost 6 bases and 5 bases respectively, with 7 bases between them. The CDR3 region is CASSPLTGELFF. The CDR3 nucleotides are TGTGCCAGCAGCCCATTGACCGGGGAGCTGTTTTTT.

CDR3 in amino acids: CASSGGRPGAYNEQFF. CDR3 bases: TGTGCCAGCAGCGGTGGACGCCCTGGGGCCTACAATGAGCAGTTCTTC. The chain joins TRBV2 to TRBJ2-1; D uncertain. From germline, CDR1 is SNHLY and CDR2 FYNNEI. The CDR3 runs to 16 residues. V shed 6 bases and J shed 2 bases, with 17 bases lying between them.

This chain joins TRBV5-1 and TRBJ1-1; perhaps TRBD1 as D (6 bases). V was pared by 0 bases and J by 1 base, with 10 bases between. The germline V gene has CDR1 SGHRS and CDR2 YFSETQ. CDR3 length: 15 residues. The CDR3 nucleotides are TGCGCCAGCAGCTTGGGCGGGACACAGAACACTGAAGCTTTCTTT. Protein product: CASSLGGTQNTEAFF.

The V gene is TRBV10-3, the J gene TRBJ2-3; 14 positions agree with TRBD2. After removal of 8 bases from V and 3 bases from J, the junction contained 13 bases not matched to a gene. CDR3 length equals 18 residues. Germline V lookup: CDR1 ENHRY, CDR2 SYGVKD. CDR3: CAISLYAGTSGRTDTQYF. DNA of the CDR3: TGTGCCATCTCGTTATACGCCGGGACTAGCGGGAGAACAGATACGCAGTATTTT.

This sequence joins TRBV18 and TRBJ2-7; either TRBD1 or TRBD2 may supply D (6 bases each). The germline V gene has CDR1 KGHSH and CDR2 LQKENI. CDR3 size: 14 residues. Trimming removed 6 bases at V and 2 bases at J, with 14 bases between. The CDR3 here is CASSPAGHPYEQYF. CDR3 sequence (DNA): TGTGCCAGCTCGCCCGCGGGACACCCCTACGAGCAGTACTTC. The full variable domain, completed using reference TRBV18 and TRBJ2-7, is NAGVMQNPRHLVRRRGQEARLRCSPMKGHSHVYWYRQLPEEGLKFMVYLQKENIIDESGMPKERFSAEFPKEGPSILRIQQVVRGDSAAYFCASSPAGHPYEQYFGPGTRLTVT.

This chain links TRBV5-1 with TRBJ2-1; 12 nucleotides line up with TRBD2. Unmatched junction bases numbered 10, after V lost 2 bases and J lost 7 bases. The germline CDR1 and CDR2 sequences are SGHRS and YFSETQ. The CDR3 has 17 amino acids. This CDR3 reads CASSLSGTSGPGNEQFF. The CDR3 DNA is TGCGCCAGCAGCTTATCCGGGACTAGCGGGCCCGGGAATGAGCAGTTCTTC.

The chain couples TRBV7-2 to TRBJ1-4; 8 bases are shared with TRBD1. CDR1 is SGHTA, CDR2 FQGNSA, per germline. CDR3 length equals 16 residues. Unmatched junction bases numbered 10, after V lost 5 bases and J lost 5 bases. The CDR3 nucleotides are TGTGCCAGCAGCCTCCCAACGACAGGGGCGAATGAAAAACTGTTTTTT. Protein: CASSLPTTGANEKLFF. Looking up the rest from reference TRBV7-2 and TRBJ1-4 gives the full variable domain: GAGVSQSPSNKVTEKGKDVELRCDPISGHTALYWYRQSLGQGLEFLIYFQGNSAPDKSGLPSDRFSAERTGGSVSTLTIQRTQQEDSAVYLCASSLPTTGANEKLFFGSGTQLSVL.

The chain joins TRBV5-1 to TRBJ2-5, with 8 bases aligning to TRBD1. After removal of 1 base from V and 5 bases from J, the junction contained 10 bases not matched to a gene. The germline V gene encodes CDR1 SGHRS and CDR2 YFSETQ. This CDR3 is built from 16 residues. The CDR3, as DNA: TGCGCCAGCAGCTTGCCAACTGGACAGGGATGGGAGACCCAGTACTTC. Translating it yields CASSLPTGQGWETQYF.

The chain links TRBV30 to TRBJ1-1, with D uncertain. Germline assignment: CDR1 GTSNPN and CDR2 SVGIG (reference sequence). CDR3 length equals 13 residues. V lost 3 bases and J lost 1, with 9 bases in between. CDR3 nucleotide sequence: TGTGCCTGGAGCCTTTCCGGGAACACTGAAGCTTTCTTT. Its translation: CAWSLSGNTEAFF.

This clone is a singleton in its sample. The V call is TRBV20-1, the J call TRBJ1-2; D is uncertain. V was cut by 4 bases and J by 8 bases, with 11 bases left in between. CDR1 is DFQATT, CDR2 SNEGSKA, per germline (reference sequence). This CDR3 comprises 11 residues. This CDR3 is CSATFSGGYTF. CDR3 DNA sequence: TGCAGTGCTACCTTTTCGGGGGGCTACACCTTC.

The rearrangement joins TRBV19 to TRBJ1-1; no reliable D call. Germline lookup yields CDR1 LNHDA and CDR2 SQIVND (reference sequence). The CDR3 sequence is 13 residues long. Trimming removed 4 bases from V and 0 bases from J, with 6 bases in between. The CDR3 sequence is CASSTNMNTEAFF. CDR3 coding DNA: TGTGCCAGTAGTACAAACATGAACACTGAAGCTTTCTTT.

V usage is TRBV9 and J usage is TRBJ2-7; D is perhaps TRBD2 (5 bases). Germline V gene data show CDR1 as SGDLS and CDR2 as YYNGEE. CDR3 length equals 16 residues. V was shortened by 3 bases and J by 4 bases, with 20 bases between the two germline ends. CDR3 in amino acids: CASSAGSVRRSYEQYF. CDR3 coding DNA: TGTGCCAGCAGCGCGGGTAGCGTCAGGAGGTCTTACGAGCAGTACTTC.

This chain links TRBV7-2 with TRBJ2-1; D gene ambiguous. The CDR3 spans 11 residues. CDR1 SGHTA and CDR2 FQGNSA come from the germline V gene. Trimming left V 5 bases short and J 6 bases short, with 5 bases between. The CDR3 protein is CASSQSNEQFF. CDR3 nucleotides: TGTGCCAGCAGCCAAAGCAATGAGCAGTTCTTC.

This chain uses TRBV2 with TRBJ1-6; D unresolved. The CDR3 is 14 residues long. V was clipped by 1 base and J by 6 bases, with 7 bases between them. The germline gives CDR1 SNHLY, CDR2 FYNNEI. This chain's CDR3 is CASSEGQRNSPLHF. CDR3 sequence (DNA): TGTGCCAGCAGTGAAGGCCAGCGTAATTCACCCCTCCACTTT.

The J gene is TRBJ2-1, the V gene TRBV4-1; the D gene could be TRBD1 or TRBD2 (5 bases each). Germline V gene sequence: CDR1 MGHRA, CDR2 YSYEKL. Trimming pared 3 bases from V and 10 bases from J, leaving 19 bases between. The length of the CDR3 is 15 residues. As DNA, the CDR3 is TGCGCCAGCAGCCACCCCGGGGTGGGGAAGGGGGAGCAGTTCTTC. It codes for CASSHPGVGKGEQFF.

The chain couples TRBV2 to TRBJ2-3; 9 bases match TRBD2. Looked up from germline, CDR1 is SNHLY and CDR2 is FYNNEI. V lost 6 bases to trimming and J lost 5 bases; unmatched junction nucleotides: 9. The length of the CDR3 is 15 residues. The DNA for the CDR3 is TGTGCCAGCAGCGTTTTGCGGGAGGGCCGAGATACGCAGTATTTT. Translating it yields CASSVLREGRDTQYF.

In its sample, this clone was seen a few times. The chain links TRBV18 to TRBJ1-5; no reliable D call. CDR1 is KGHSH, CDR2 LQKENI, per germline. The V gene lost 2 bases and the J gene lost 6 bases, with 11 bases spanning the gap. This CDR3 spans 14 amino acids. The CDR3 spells CASSPGPSFQPQHF. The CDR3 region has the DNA TGTGCCAGCTCACCAGGGCCCAGTTTTCAGCCCCAGCATTTT.

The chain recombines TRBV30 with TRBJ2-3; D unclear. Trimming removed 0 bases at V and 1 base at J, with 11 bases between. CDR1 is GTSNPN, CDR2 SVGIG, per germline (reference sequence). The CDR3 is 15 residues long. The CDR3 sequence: CAWSVGVVGTDTQYF. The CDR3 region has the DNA TGTGCCTGGAGTGTTGGGGTAGTCGGCACAGATACGCAGTATTTT.

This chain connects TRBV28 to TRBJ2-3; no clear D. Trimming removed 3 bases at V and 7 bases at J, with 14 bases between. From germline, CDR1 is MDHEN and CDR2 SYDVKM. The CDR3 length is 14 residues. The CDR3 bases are TGTGCCAGCAGTTTTTGGCAGCCTCCAAATACGCAGTATTTT. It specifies CASSFWQPPNTQYF.

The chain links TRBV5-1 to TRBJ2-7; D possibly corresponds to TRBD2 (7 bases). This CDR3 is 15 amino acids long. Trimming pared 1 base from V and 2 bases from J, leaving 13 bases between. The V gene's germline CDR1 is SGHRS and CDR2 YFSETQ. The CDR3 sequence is CASSLYQGRAYEQYF. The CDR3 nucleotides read TGCGCCAGCAGCTTGTATCAGGGGAGGGCCTACGAGCAGTACTTC.